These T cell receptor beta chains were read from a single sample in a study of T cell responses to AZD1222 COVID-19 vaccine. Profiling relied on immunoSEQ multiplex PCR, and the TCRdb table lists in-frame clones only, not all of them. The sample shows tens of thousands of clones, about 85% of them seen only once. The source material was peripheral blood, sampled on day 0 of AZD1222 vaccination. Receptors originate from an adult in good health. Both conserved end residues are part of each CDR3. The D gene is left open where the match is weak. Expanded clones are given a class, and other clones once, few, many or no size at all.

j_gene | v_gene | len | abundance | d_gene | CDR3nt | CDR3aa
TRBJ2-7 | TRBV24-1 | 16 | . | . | TGTGCCACCAGTGCGAGCGGGAGCAGGGGGTTCTACGAGCAGTACTTC | CATSASGSRGFYEQYF
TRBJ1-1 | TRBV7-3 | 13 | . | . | TGTGCCAGCAGCTTAACGAGGGACACTGAAGCTTTCTTT | CASSLTRDTEAFF
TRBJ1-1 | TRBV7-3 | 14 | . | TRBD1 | TGTGCCAGCAGCCGACAGGGGGCGAACACTGAAGCTTTCTTT | CASSRQGANTEAFF
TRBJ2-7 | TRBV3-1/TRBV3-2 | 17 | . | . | TGTGCCAGCAGCCAAGAGATGGGCAGGGTAGACGACTACGAGCAGTACTTC | CASSQEMGRVDDYEQYF
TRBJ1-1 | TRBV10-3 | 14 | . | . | TGTGCCATCAGGCAAGGGGGTCGGCACACTGAAGCTTTCTTT | CAIRQGGRHTEAFF
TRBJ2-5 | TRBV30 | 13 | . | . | TGTGCCTGGCGCCCCAAAGACCAAGAGACCCAGTACTTC | CAWRPKDQETQYF
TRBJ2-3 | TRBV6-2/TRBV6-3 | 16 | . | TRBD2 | TGTGCCAGCAGTTACTCGTCTAGCGGGACCACAGATACGCAGTATTTT | CASSYSSSGTTDTQYF
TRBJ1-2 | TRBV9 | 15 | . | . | TGTGCCAGCAGCGCAGGGGACAACCTAAACTATGGCTACACCTTC | CASSAGDNLNYGYTF
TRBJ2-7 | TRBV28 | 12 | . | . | TGTGCCAGCAGTATCGTAGGCTACGAGCAGTACTTC | CASSIVGYEQYF
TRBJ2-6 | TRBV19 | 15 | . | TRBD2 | TGTGCCAGTAAAGATGGGGGGGCTGGGGCCAACGTCCTGACTTTC | CASKDGGAGANVLTF
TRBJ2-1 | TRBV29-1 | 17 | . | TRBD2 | TGCAGCGTTGAACCGGCCCGAGGACTAGTCTCTTACAATGAGCAGTTCTTC | CSVEPARGLVSYNEQFF
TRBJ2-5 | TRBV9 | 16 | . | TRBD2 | TGTGCCAGCAGCGTAGCCGGGACTAGCGGTCAAGAGACCCAGTACTTC | CASSVAGTSGQETQYF
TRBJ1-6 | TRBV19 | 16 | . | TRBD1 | TGTGCCAGTAGTCGCGGGGGGACAGGGGGGAATTCACCCCTCCACTTT | CASSRGGTGGNSPLHF
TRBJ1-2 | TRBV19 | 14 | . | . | TGTGCCAGTAGTATCCCCGGGAGGAACTATGGCTACACCTTC | CASSIPGRNYGYTF
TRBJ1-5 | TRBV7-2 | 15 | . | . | TGTGCCAGCAGCTTAACACCGGGAACCGGGCAGCCCCAGCATTTT | CASSLTPGTGQPQHF
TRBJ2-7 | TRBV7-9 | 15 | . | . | TGTGCCAGCAGCTGGGGGCGGGGGAGCTCCTACGAGCAGTACTTC | CASSWGRGSSYEQYF
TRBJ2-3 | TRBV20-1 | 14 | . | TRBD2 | TGCAGTGCTAGTCGGGGCGGGGGATGGGATACGCAGTATTTT | CSASRGGGWDTQYF
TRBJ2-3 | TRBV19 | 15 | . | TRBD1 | TGTGCCAGTAGTCCTCGGGACAGGTACACAGATACGCAGTATTTT | CASSPRDRYTDTQYF
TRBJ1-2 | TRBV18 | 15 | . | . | TGTGCCAGCTCACCACGATTACGGGGAGATTCGGACTACACCTTC | CASSPRLRGDSDYTF
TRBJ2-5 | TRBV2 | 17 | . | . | TGTGCCAGCAGTGAAGCGCAAGGTTACGGGCAACAAGAGACCCAGTACTTC | CASSEAQGYGQQETQYF
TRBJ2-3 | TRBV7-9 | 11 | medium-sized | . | TGTGCCAGCAGCCGTGACGATACGCAGTATTTT | CASSRDDTQYF
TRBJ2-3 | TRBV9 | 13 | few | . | TGTGCCAGCAGCGTAGCAGGCACAGATACGCAGTATTTT | CASSVAGTDTQYF
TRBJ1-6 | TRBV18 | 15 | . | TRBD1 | TGTGCCAGCTCAAGCCAGGGGGGCTATAATTCACCCCTCCACTTT | CASSSQGGYNSPLHF
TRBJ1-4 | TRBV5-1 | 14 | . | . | TGCGCCAGCAGCTCGGACGGCAATAATGAAAAACTGTTTTTT | CASSSDGNNEKLFF
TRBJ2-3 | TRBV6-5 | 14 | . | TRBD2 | TGTGCCAGCAGTTACGGACGGGGGGTTGATACGCAGTATTTT | CASSYGRGVDTQYF
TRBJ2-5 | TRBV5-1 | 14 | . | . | TGCGCCAGCAGCTTGCCAACCACCCAAGAGACCCAGTACTTC | CASSLPTTQETQYF
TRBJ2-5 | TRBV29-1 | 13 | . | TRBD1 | TGCAGCGGCCGGGACAGGGATTTAGAGACCCAGTACTTC | CSGRDRDLETQYF
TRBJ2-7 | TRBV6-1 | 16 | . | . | TGTGCCAGCAGTGAATCCACGGGAGTCATCTCCTACGAGCAGTACTTC | CASSESTGVISYEQYF
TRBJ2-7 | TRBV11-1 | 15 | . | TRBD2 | TGTGCCAGCAGCAACCCTAGCGGGGGGGTTTACGAGCAGTACTTC | CASSNPSGGVYEQYF
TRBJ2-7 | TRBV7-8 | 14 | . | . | TGTGCCAGCAGCCTCGGGACGTTAGCCTACGAGCAGTACTTC | CASSLGTLAYEQYF
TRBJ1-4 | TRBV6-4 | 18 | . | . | TGTGCCAGCAGTGATTACCCTATACAAGAGGGCTATAATGAAAAACTGTTTTTT | CASSDYPIQEGYNEKLFF
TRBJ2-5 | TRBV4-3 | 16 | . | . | TGCGCCAGCAGCCCCCCATGGGGGTTGACGAGGGAGACCCAGTACTTC | CASSPPWGLTRETQYF
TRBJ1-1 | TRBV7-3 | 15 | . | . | TGTGCCAGCAGCTTAGGGCCAGTAATGAACACTGAAGCTTTCTTT | CASSLGPVMNTEAFF
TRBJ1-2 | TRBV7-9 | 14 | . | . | TGTGCCAGCAGCTTCCGACAAGGGGAGCTAGGCTACACCTTC | CASSFRQGELGYTF
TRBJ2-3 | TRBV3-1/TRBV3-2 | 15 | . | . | TGTGCCAGCAGCCCCCAGGGGGGCACGGGGGATACGCAGTATTTT | CASSPQGGTGDTQYF
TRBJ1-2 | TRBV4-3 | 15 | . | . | TGCGCCAGCAGCCAAGATTGGGGAGGAGGCTATGGCTACACCTTC | CASSQDWGGGYGYTF
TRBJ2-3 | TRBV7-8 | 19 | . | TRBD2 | TGTGCCAGCAGCCATTTAATGCTGGCTAGCGGGGGGGGCACAGATACGCAGTATTTT | CASSHLMLASGGGTDTQYF
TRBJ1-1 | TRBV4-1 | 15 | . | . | TGCGCCAGCAGCACTCAATACGCCCGGGAACCCGAAGCTTTCTTT | CASSTQYAREPEAFF
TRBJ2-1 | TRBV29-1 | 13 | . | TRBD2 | TGCAGCGTTGGCGGGAGCTCCTACAATGAGCAGTTCTTC | CSVGGSSYNEQFF